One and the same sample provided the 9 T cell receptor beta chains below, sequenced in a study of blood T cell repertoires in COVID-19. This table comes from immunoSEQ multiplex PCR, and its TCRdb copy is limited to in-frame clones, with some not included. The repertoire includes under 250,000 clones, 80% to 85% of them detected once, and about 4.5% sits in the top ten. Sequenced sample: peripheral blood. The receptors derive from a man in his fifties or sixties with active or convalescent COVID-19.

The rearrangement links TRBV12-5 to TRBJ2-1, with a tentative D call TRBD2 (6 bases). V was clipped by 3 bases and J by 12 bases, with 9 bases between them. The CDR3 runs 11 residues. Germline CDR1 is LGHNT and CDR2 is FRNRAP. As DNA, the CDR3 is TGTGCTAGTGGTTTAGGGACTCTGCAGTTCTTC. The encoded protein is CASGLGTLQFF.

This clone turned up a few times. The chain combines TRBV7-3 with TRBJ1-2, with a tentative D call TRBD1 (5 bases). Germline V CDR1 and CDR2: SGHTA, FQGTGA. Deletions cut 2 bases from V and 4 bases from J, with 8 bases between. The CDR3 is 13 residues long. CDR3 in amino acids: CASSLAGGYGYTF. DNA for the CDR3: TGTGCCAGCAGCTTAGCGGGGGGCTATGGCTACACCTTC.

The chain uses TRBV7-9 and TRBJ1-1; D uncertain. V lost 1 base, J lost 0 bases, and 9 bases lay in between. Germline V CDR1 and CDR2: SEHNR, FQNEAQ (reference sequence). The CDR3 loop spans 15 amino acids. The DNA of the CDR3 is TGTGCCAGCAGCTTAGTCAGCGGTCTGAACACTGAAGCTTTCTTT. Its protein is CASSLVSGLNTEAFF.

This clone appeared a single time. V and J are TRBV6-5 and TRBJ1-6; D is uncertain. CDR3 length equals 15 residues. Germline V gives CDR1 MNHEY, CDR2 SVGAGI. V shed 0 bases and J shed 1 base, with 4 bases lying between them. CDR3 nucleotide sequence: TGTGCCAGCAGTTACTCGGCTTCCTATAATTCACCCCTCCACTTT. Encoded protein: CASSYSASYNSPLHF.

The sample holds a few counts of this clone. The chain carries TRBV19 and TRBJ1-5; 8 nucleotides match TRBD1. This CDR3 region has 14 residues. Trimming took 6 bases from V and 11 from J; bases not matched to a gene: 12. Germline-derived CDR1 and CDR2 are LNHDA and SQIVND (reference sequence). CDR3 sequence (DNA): TGTGCCAGTAGCCCCAGGACAGGGAAAAAGTCCCAGCATTTT. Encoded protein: CASSPRTGKKSQHF.

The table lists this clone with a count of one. The CDR3 is CASSPAGKGAGETQYF. CDR3 nucleotide sequence: TGTGCCAGCAGTCCCGCCGGAAAGGGGGCAGGGGAGACCCAGTACTTC. The chain joins TRBV13 to TRBJ2-5, with 7 positions matching TRBD1. Unmatched junction bases numbered 15, after V lost 6 bases and J lost 5 bases. CDR1 is PRHDT, CDR2 FYEKMQ, per germline (reference sequence). CDR3 length: 16 amino acids.

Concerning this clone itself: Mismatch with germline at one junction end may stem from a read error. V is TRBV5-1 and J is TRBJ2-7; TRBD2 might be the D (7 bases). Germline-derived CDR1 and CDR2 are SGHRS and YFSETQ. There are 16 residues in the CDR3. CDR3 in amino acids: CARSLGGGAEIYEQYF. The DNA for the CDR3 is TGCGCCCGCAGCTTGGGTGGGGGGGCGGAAATCTACGAGCAGTACTTC.

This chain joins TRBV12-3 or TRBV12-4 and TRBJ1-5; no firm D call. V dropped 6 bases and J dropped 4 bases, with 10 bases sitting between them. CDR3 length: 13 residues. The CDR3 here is CASSPRENQPQHF. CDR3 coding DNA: TGTGCCAGCAGCCCGCGGGAAAATCAGCCCCAGCATTTT.

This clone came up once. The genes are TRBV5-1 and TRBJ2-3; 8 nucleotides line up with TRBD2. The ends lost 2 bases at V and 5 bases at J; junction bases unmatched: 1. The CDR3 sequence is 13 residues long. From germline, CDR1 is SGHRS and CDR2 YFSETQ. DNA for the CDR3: TGCGCCAGCAGCTTTGCGGGGGGAGATACGCAGTATTTT. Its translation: CASSFAGGDTQYF.